These T cell receptor beta chains were read from a single sample in a study of OX40 agonist ivuxolimab in advanced cancers. Here immunoSEQ multiplex PCR was the method, and the copy in TCRdb shows in-frame clones only, minus some. The sample comprises roughly 35,000 clones, 88% of which are singletons, and approximately 4.1% rests with the top ten. The sequenced sample was CD4+ or CD8+ T cells sorted from blood, obtained in a trial of the OX40 agonist ivuxolimab. Source of these receptors: an adult with an advanced solid tumor such as melanoma, head and neck, liver or kidney cancer. Both conserved end residues are part of each CDR3. The order of the fields is V gene, D gene, clone size, J gene, CDR3 protein, CDR3 DNA. D genes are given only for firm matches. Clone size is stated in some rows and not others, as once, few, many or a class when expanded.

>TRBV6-5|-|once|TRBJ2-5
CASSYDGSQKETQYF
TGTGCCAGCAGTTACGACGGGAGTCAAAAAGAGACCCAGTACTTC
>TRBV4-2|TRBD2|-|TRBJ2-7
CASSQLQTRASGSPYEQYF
TGTGCCAGCAGCCAACTTCAAACGAGGGCTAGCGGATCACCCTACGAGCAGTACTTC
>TRBV5-1|TRBD2|-|TRBJ2-3
CASSIAGGRGTDTQYF
TGCGCCAGCAGTATAGCGGGGGGGCGTGGCACAGATACGCAGTATTTT
>TRBV28|TRBD1|-|TRBJ1-5
CASSSPTGRGGQPQHF
TGTGCCAGCAGCTCCCCGACAGGGAGGGGGGGTCAGCCCCAGCATTTT
>TRBV19|-|-|TRBJ1-2
CASSITPGGRGYTF
TGTGCCAGTAGTATAACTCCTGGAGGTCGGGGCTACACCTTC
>TRBV19|-|-|TRBJ2-7
CASRVTGSYEQYF
TGTGCCAGTAGAGTAACAGGGTCCTACGAGCAGTACTTC
>TRBV30|-|-|TRBJ2-1
CAWRERSLNEQFF
TGTGCCTGGAGAGAACGTAGCCTCAATGAGCAGTTCTTC
>TRBV27|-|-|TRBJ2-4
CASRGGTDGLGIQYF
TGTGCCAGCAGGGGGGGTACGGACGGGCTGGGCATTCAGTACTTC
>TRBV11-2|TRBD2|once|TRBJ2-7
CASGLAGVREQYF
TGTGCCAGCGGACTAGCGGGAGTAAGGGAGCAGTACTTC
>TRBV7-9|-|-|TRBJ1-6
CASRRIETGTQVSPLHF
TGTGCCAGCAGGCGGATAGAAACCGGGACGCAAGTATCACCCCTCCACTTT
>TRBV6-5|-|once|TRBJ2-7
CASSYSILGEQYF
TGTGCCAGCAGTTACTCGATTCTGGGTGAGCAGTACTTC
>TRBV7-8|-|-|TRBJ1-1
CASSEQPNTEAFF
TGTGCCAGCAGCGAGCAGCCGAACACTGAAGCTTTCTTT
>TRBV18|-|-|TRBJ2-5
CASSPPGLSETQYF
TGTGCCAGCTCACCACCAGGCTTATCAGAGACCCAGTACTTC
>TRBV7-8|-|-|TRBJ2-3
CASSLDPARTDTQYF
TGTGCCAGCAGCTTAGATCCGGCCCGCACAGATACGCAGTATTTT
>TRBV11-1|TRBD2|-|TRBJ2-1
CASSHPGLANNEQFF
TGTGCCAGCAGCCACCCGGGACTAGCGAACAATGAGCAGTTCTTC
>TRBV28|-|-|TRBJ2-7
CGSRSATYEQYF
TGTGGCAGCAGGTCAGCTACCTACGAGCAGTACTTC
>TRBV6-5|TRBD2|-|TRBJ2-3
CATRTSGAPTDTQYF
TGTGCCACTAGGACTAGCGGAGCCCCCACAGATACGCAGTATTTT
>TRBV6-1|-|-|TRBJ2-2
CASSAVAGNTGELFF
TGTGCCAGCAGTGCCGTGGCTGGGAACACCGGGGAGCTGTTTTTT
>TRBV2|TRBD2|-|TRBJ2-5
CASSDRTRSQTQYF
TGTGCCAGCAGTGATAGGACTAGATCGCAGACCCAGTACTTC
>TRBV5-1|-|-|TRBJ2-7
CASRTGYEQYF
TGCGCCAGCAGAACAGGGTACGAGCAGTACTTC
>TRBV11-2|-|-|TRBJ1-2
CASSLATNYGYTF
TGTGCCAGCAGCTTAGCGACAAACTATGGCTACACCTTC
>TRBV18|TRBD1|-|TRBJ2-1
CASSPSRDRVARGQFF
TGTGCCAGCTCACCAAGTAGGGACAGGGTTGCACGGGGGCAGTTCTTC
>TRBV5-1|-|-|TRBJ1-1
CASSLDRDTEAFF
TGCGCCAGCAGCTTGGACAGGGACACTGAAGCTTTCTTT
>TRBV2|-|-|TRBJ1-5
CASSPDPWEPQHF
TGTGCCAGCAGTCCGGACCCTTGGGAGCCCCAGCATTTT
>TRBV7-6|TRBD1|few|TRBJ2-5
CASSYNRGSETQYF
TGTGCCAGCAGCTACAACAGGGGATCGGAGACCCAGTACTTC
>TRBV28|-|-|TRBJ2-7
CASSLRQGTYEQYF
TGTGCCAGCAGTTTGCGGCAGGGGACCTACGAGCAGTACTTC
>TRBV5-1|-|-|TRBJ2-1
CASSSQRGAHNEQFF
TGCGCCAGCAGCTCACAACGGGGGGCCCACAATGAGCAGTTCTTC
>TRBV7-8|-|-|TRBJ1-5
CASSLLGTSGNSNQPQHF
TGTGCCAGCAGCCTACTAGGGACCTCGGGGAATAGCAATCAGCCCCAGCATTTT
>TRBV30|-|-|TRBJ1-2
CAWSVRAGGYTF
TGTGCCTGGAGTGTAAGGGCGGGTGGCTACACCTTC
>TRBV28|TRBD1|-|TRBJ2-7
CASSFVGTGGYEQYF
TGTGCCAGCAGTTTCGTGGGGACAGGGGGCTACGAGCAGTACTTC
>TRBV6-5|-|-|TRBJ1-2
CASSGLQGWGYTF
TGTGCCAGCTCTGGGCTTCAAGGTTGGGGCTACACCTTC
>TRBV28|TRBD1|-|TRBJ2-1
CANRGHGDNEQFF
TGTGCCAACAGGGGGCATGGGGACAATGAGCAGTTCTTC
>TRBV11-2|TRBD2|-|TRBJ2-5
CASSLAGGSGSGETQYF
TGTGCCAGCAGCTTAGCGGGCGGGAGTGGGTCAGGGGAGACCCAGTACTTC
>TRBV19|TRBD2|-|TRBJ2-2
CASSIGSGRENTGELFF
TGTGCCAGTAGTATCGGCAGCGGGAGGGAGAACACCGGGGAGCTGTTTTTT
>TRBV30|-|-|TRBJ2-1
CAWSAVNEQFF
TGTGCCTGGAGCGCCGTGAATGAGCAGTTCTTC
>TRBV5-5|-|-|TRBJ2-3
CASSFVLAGTDTQYF
TGTGCCAGCAGCTTTGTACTAGCCGGGACAGATACGCAGTATTTT
>TRBV6-1|-|once|TRBJ2-7
CASSPRGVFSGEQYF
TGTGCCAGCAGCCCCCGTGGGGTTTTTTCTGGCGAGCAGTACTTC
>TRBV21-1|-|-|TRBJ1-2
CASSRRNGYTF
TGTGCCAGCAGCAGGCGCAATGGCTACACCTTC
>TRBV28|TRBD2|once|TRBJ2-1
CASSLPGLAGVSKQFF
TGTGCCAGCAGTTTACCGGGACTAGCGGGAGTATCTAAGCAGTTCTTC
>TRBV27|-|-|TRBJ1-2
CASSLSMRYGYTF
TGTGCCAGCAGTTTATCGATGAGGTACGGCTACACCTTC
>TRBV9|-|few|TRBJ1-1
CASSAAPGTGAFF
TGTGCCAGCAGCGCCGCGCCGGGGACGGGAGCTTTCTTT
>TRBV30|-|-|TRBJ2-7
CAWSMDVLYEQYF
TGTGCCTGGAGTATGGATGTCCTCTACGAGCAGTACTTC
>TRBV5-1|TRBD1|-|TRBJ2-7
CASSPGQGVSYEQYF
TGCGCCAGCAGCCCCGGACAGGGGGTGTCCTACGAGCAGTACTTC
>TRBV7-8|TRBD1|once|TRBJ2-7
CASSAGGRNYEQYF
TGTGCCAGCAGCGCAGGGGGCCGGAACTACGAGCAGTACTTC
>TRBV7-2|TRBD2|once|TRBJ2-3
CASSLVHIGGSGFTDTQYF
TGTGCCAGCAGCTTAGTACACATTGGGGGTAGCGGGTTCACAGATACGCAGTATTTT
>TRBV6-6|-|once|TRBJ1-1
CASSYPPGAAEAFF
TGTGCCAGCAGTTACCCCCCAGGGGCGGCTGAAGCTTTCTTT
>TRBV6-5|-|-|TRBJ2-1
CASSYLNNEQFF
TGTGCCAGCAGTTACTTAAACAATGAGCAGTTCTTC
>TRBV15|-|-|TRBJ2-1
CATSPLGENEQFF
TGTGCCACCAGCCCCCTGGGAGAGAATGAGCAGTTCTTC
>TRBV11-3|-|once|TRBJ2-1
CASSLGHIIGDNEQFF
TGTGCCAGCAGCTTAGGGCACATCATCGGGGACAATGAGCAGTTCTTC
>TRBV7-2|-|once|TRBJ2-7
CASSQSSYEQYF
TGTGCCAGCAGCCAGAGCTCCTACGAGCAGTACTTC
>TRBV30|-|once|TRBJ2-1
CAWSSLSVMSSYNEQFF
TGTGCCTGGAGTTCCCTTAGCGTTATGAGCTCCTACAATGAGCAGTTCTTC
>TRBV5-8|TRBD1|-|TRBJ1-4
CASSALWRDRGEKLFF
TGTGCCAGCAGCGCTTTATGGCGGGACAGGGGTGAAAAACTGTTTTTT
>TRBV20-1|-|-|TRBJ2-4
CSAIRTGNQYF
TGCAGTGCAATTCGAACAGGAAATCAGTACTTC
>TRBV29-1|-|-|TRBJ2-3
CSVRVPGLSTDTQYF
TGCAGCGTTCGAGTCCCCGGACTCAGCACAGATACGCAGTATTTT
>TRBV18|-|-|TRBJ2-3
CASSPSWNTDTQYF
TGTGCCAGCTCACCCTCCTGGAACACAGATACGCAGTATTTT